The 25 T cell receptor beta chains below were found in one sample sequenced in a study of tumor-infiltrating T cells and Merkel cell polyomavirus. On the study more broadly: The T cells studied were CD8+ and recognized the Merkel cell polyomavirus KLL epitope.

Robust Merkel cell polyomavirus Large T antigen positivity by immunohistochemistry was seen in all patients' tumors. Sequencing was performed with immunoSEQ multiplex PCR; in TCRdb, only in-frame clones are kept and a portion is missing. This sample has around 25,000 clones, with around nine tenths found just once. The sequenced material came from lymph node tissue. The source of these receptors is a man aged 45 to 65 with Merkel cell carcinoma.

The chain combines TRBV6-1 with TRBJ1-2; tentatively, D is TRBD1 (6 bases). The CDR3 covers 15 residues. The V gene's germline CDR1 is MNHNS and CDR2 SASEGT. Trimming stripped 6 bases from V and 2 bases from J, with 16 bases between. CDR3 DNA: TGTGCCAGCAGCCGTGCCCTTGACAGGAACTATGGCTACACCTTC. Its protein product is CASSRALDRNYGYTF.

CDR3 nucleotides: TGCGCCAGCAGCCGGACTAGCGGGAGCTCCTACAATGAGCAGTTCTTC. This encodes CASSRTSGSSYNEQFF. The chain recombines TRBV5-1 with TRBJ2-1, with 13 bases fitting TRBD2. CDR3 length: 16 residues. The germline gives CDR1 SGHRS, CDR2 YFSETQ. J was trimmed by 0 bases and V by 4 bases; bases with no gene match: 1.

The chain has TRBV28 and TRBJ2-3, with 8 bases aligning to TRBD2. The CDR3 is 17 amino acids. V shed 6 bases and J 2 bases; nucleotides not matched to a gene: 13. Germline V CDR1 and CDR2: MDHEN, SYDVKM. In DNA, the CDR3 is TGTGCCAGCAGAACCCGGATCGGGGGGGAAAACACAGATACGCAGTATTTT. This translates into CASRTRIGGENTDTQYF. The complete variable domain, with remaining parts taken from reference TRBV28 and TRBJ2-3, reads DVKVTQSSRYLVKRTGEKVFLECVQDMDHENMFWYRQDPGLGLRLIYFSYDVKMKEKGDIPEGYSVSREKKERFSLILESASTNQTSMYLCASRTRIGGENTDTQYFGPGTRLTVL.

The chain couples TRBV19 to TRBJ1-1; no clear D gene. There are 11 residues in the CDR3. The V end lost 3 bases, the J end lost 4 bases, and 3 bases lay between the germline ends. Germline CDR1 and CDR2: LNHDA and SQIVND (reference sequence). The CDR3 coding sequence is TGTGCCAGTAGTATCGTCACTGAAGCTTTCTTT. It yields the protein CASSIVTEAFF.

V usage is TRBV30 and J usage is TRBJ2-3; TRBD1 matches at 7 bases. CDR1 and CDR2 from the germline V gene are GTSNPN and SVGIG (reference sequence). The CDR3 spans 14 residues. Trimming cost V 5 bases and J 4 bases; bases outside gene matches: 9. CDR3 sequence (DNA): TGTGCCTGGCATAGGGGGCATGGCGCAGATACGCAGTATTTT. Translated, it gives CAWHRGHGADTQYF.

This clone was seen only a few times. The chain employs TRBV30 and TRBJ1-4; TRBD1 is a possible D gene (6 bases). The germline V gene encodes CDR1 GTSNPN and CDR2 SVGIG (reference sequence). Trimming cost V 7 bases and J 9 bases, with 12 bases left between them. The CDR3 runs 11 residues. The CDR3 loop reads CASTTGKKLFF. In nucleotides, the CDR3 is TGTGCCTCCACAACAGGGAAAAAACTGTTTTTT.

This CDR3 is CAWTMGGNTEAFF. CDR3 bases: TGTGCCTGGACCATGGGAGGGAACACTGAAGCTTTCTTT. The rearrangement joins TRBV30 to TRBJ1-1; D unresolved. The CDR3 is made up of 13 amino acids. In germline, CDR1 is GTSNPN, CDR2 SVGIG (reference sequence). With 4 bases removed from V and 1 base from J, the gap between germline ends came to 10 bases. Supplemented by reference TRBV30 and TRBJ1-1, the full variable domain reads SQTIHQWPATLVQPVGSPLSLECTVEGTSNPNLYWYRQAAGRGLQLLFYSVGIGQISSEVPQNLSASRPQDRQFILSSKKLLLSDSGFYLCAWTMGGNTEAFFGQGTRLTVV.

This clone was recorded only once. The chain recombines TRBV9 with TRBJ2-2, with 8 bases aligning to TRBD2. The CDR3 length is 18 residues. With V trimmed by 1 base and J by 0 bases, 8 bases remained unmatched. The germline V gene has CDR1 SGDLS and CDR2 YYNGEE. For the CDR3, the DNA is TGTGCCAGCAGCGTACTTAATAGCGGGGCCGCGAACACCGGGGAGCTGTTTTTT. This translates into CASSVLNSGAANTGELFF.

The V gene is TRBV11-2, the J gene TRBJ2-7; TRBD2 aligns across 9 bases. The V gene's germline CDR1 is SGHAT and CDR2 FQNNGV. CDR3 size: 16 residues. The J segment lost 0 bases and the V segment lost 6 bases, leaving 9 bases of the junction unmatched. The CDR3 nucleotides are TGTGCCAGCAGTCCCCGACTTAGCGGGGGCTCCTACGAGCAGTACTTC. Translation gives CASSPRLSGGSYEQYF.

V gene TRBV5-1 combines with J gene TRBJ2-7, with D perhaps matching TRBD1 (6 bases). Germline V gives CDR1 SGHRS, CDR2 YFSETQ. V gave up 0 bases and J gave up 2 bases, with 12 bases separating them. The CDR3 totals 15 residues. CDR3 nucleotides: TGCGCCAGCAGCTTGGTCGCAGGGGAGACCTACGAGCAGTACTTC. Encoded protein: CASSLVAGETYEQYF.

The chain links TRBV19 to TRBJ1-5; D is perhaps TRBD1 (6 bases). The CDR3 loop spans 14 amino acids. Germline CDR1 and CDR2: LNHDA and SQIVND (reference sequence). Between the trimmed V and J ends, which lost 5 bases and 2 bases, there was a span of 10 bases. The CDR3 loop is CASSEQGGNQPQHF. The CDR3 nucleotides read TGTGCCAGTAGTGAACAGGGCGGCAATCAGCCCCAGCATTTT.

J is TRBJ2-2 and V is TRBV7-2; 16 nucleotides agree with TRBD2. The germline V gene has CDR1 SGHTA and CDR2 FQGNSA. The CDR3 totals 17 residues. Unmatched junction bases numbered 6, after V lost 5 bases and J lost 6 bases. This chain's CDR3 is CASSTGLAGGGPGELFF. In DNA form, the CDR3 reads TGTGCCAGCAGCACGGGACTAGCGGGGGGGGGACCCGGGGAGCTGTTTTTT.

The chain combines TRBV6-1 with TRBJ1-2, with unresolved D. V was cut by 8 bases and J by 2 bases, with 12 bases left in between. CDR3 size: 13 residues. In germline, CDR1 is MNHNS, CDR2 SASEGT. This chain's CDR3 is CASAHGVNYGYTF. The CDR3 DNA is TGTGCCAGCGCTCACGGGGTCAACTATGGCTACACCTTC.

The chain joins TRBV30 to TRBJ2-5; 8 bases map to TRBD2. V lost 8 bases to trimming and J lost 4 bases; unmatched junction nucleotides: 9. The CDR3 length is 13 residues. Germline loops: CDR1 GTSNPN, CDR2 SVGIG (reference sequence). This CDR3 reads CAGTLAGRETQYF. Here the CDR3 DNA reads TGTGCCGGTACTTTAGCGGGGCGAGAGACCCAGTACTTC. The full variable domain, completed using reference TRBV30 and TRBJ2-5, is SQTIHQWPATLVQPVGSPLSLECTVEGTSNPNLYWYRQAAGRGLQLLFYSVGIGQISSEVPQNLSASRPQDRQFILSSKKLLLSDSGFYLCAGTLAGRETQYFGPGTRLLVL.

This clone occurred a few times. This chain joins TRBV5-6 and TRBJ1-6; TRBD1 aligns across 7 bases. This CDR3 has 15 amino acids. Germline V gene lookup returns CDR1 SGHDT and CDR2 YYEEEE. J was trimmed by 5 bases and V by 5 bases; bases with no gene match: 7. CDR3 sequence: CASRSDRDHNSPLHF. CDR3 nucleotides: TGTGCCAGCAGATCCGACAGGGATCATAATTCACCCCTCCACTTT.

The genes are TRBV5-5 and TRBJ2-5; 14 bases map to TRBD2. From germline, CDR1 is SGHKS and CDR2 YYEKEE (reference sequence). This CDR3 is built from 16 residues. The junction had 7 bases not matched to a gene; V was cut back by 4 bases and J by 5 bases. Here the CDR3 reads CASSMGTSGSGETQYF. The CDR3 DNA reads as TGTGCCAGCAGCATGGGGACTAGCGGGAGTGGTGAGACCCAGTACTTC.

The chain is built from TRBV27 and TRBJ1-1, with 7 bases identical to TRBD1. Germline assignment: CDR1 MNHEY and CDR2 SMNVEV (reference sequence). The CDR3 loop spans 13 amino acids. With 6 bases clipped from V and 11 bases from J, the junction kept 12 bases outside the gene matches. CDR3 DNA: TGTGCCAGCAGGGTGGACATACAGGACAGGGCTTTCTTT. This sequence encodes CASRVDIQDRAFF.

The chain is built from TRBV4-3 and TRBJ2-7; D possibly corresponds to TRBD2 (6 bases). Germline CDR1 LGHNA, CDR2 YSLEER. The CDR3 is 16 residues long. With 0 bases removed from V and 1 base from J, the gap between germline ends came to 13 bases. CDR3 coding DNA: TGCGCCAGCAGCCAAGACGCGAGGGGAGGTTCCTACGAGCAGTACTTC. This encodes CASSQDARGGSYEQYF.

The CDR3 loop reads CASSPAGNTEAFF. CDR3 coding DNA: TGTGCCAGCAGCCCTGCGGGGAACACTGAAGCTTTCTTT. The chain combines TRBV7-9 with TRBJ1-1; no definite D call. Germline values: CDR1 SEHNR, CDR2 FQNEAQ (reference sequence). The CDR3 spans 13 residues. The V end lost 5 bases, the J end lost 1 base, and 8 bases lay between the germline ends.

J is TRBJ2-3 and V is TRBV15; TRBD2 aligns across 14 bases. The V and J ends lost 3 bases and 6 bases, in that order; junction bases with no gene match: 8. CDR3 length: 17 amino acids. Germline CDR1 LNHNV, CDR2 YYDKDF (reference sequence). In nucleotides, the CDR3 is TGTGCCACCAGCAGGACCTCGACTAGCGGGGGGGGTGATACGCAGTATTTT. Encoded protein: CATSRTSTSGGGDTQYF. The entire variable domain, with the rest obtained from reference TRBV15 and TRBJ2-3, is as follows: DAMVIQNPRYQVTQFGKPVTLSCSQTLNHNVMYWYQQKSSQAPKLLFHYYDKDFNNEADTPDNFQSRRPNTSFCFLDIRSPGLGDTAMYLCATSRTSTSGGGDTQYFGPGTRLTVL.

V gene TRBV6-6 combines with J gene TRBJ1-2, with TRBD1 matching over 7 bases. Germline trimming cut 8 bases from V and 5 bases from J; bases unmatched to any gene: 2. The CDR3 is 11 residues long. Germline V gene lookup returns CDR1 MNHNY and CDR2 SVGAGI (reference sequence). CDR3 loop: CASRQGYGYTF. Written as DNA, the CDR3 is TGTGCCAGCCGACAGGGATATGGCTACACCTTC.

The V call is TRBV5-8, the J call TRBJ1-1; weak D call: TRBD1 (6 bases). The V end lost 2 bases, the J end lost 5 bases, and 10 bases lay between the germline ends. Germline V CDR1 and CDR2: SGHTS, YDEGEE. This CDR3 comprises 13 residues. CDR3 amino acids: CASSFVGGTEAFF. The CDR3 DNA sequence: TGTGCCAGCAGCTTTGTAGGGGGTACTGAAGCTTTCTTT. Together with reference TRBV5-8 and TRBJ1-1, the CDR3 gives the full variable domain: EAGVTQSPTHLIKTRGQQATLRCSPISGHTSVYWYQQALGLGLQFLLWYDEGEERNRGNFPPRFSGRQFPNYSSELNVNALELEDSALYLCASSFVGGTEAFFGQGTRLTVV.

The gene calls are TRBV7-9 and TRBJ1-1; no reliable D call. CDR3 length: 11 residues. From germline, CDR1 is SEHNR and CDR2 FQNEAQ (reference sequence). The CDR3: CASQVGTEAFF. The CDR3, as DNA: TGTGCTTCGCAGGTGGGCACTGAAGCTTTCTTT.

DNA of the CDR3: TGCAGCGTAGGCCAGGGCCCTTACTATGGCTACACCTTC. It codes for CSVGQGPYYGYTF. This chain uses TRBV29-1 with TRBJ1-2; tentatively, D is TRBD1 (5 bases). The germline V and J ends were trimmed by 6 bases and 3 bases, with 14 bases remaining between them. CDR1 SQVTM and CDR2 ANQGSEA come from the germline V gene. This CDR3 has 13 amino acids.

The CDR3: CSVVRTSETQYF. CDR3 nucleotides: TGCAGCGTTGTAAGGACATCGGAGACCCAGTACTTC. The V gene is TRBV29-1, the J gene TRBJ2-5; perhaps TRBD1 as D (5 bases). Germline CDR1 SQVTM, CDR2 ANQGSEA. Trimming pared 4 bases from V and 5 bases from J, leaving 11 bases between. The CDR3 spans 12 residues.